The 32 T cell receptor beta chains below come from one sample, sequenced in a study of cytomegalovirus exposure and HLA in healthy donors. PCR amplification relied on 60 Vbeta primers (plus 13 Jbeta primers). Sequencing used immunoSEQ multiplex PCR; TCRdb keeps in-frame clones, though not all of them. This table has over 200,000 clones, 75% to 80% appearing once. The sequenced sample was PBMCs. Receptors originate from a male donor in good health and CMV-seronegative.

Of note for this clone: Other DNA sequences in the sample encode the same CDR3. This rearrangement joins TRBV18 to TRBJ1-1; D may be TRBD1 (6 bases). This CDR3 comprises 13 residues. CDR1 and CDR2 from the germline V gene are KGHSH and LQKENI. V lost 3 bases and J 5 bases, leaving 10 bases between the germline ends. The CDR3 DNA reads as TGTGCCAGCTCACCCGGGAGGGGGACTGAAGCTTTCTTT. Translation: CASSPGRGTEAFF.

The chain has TRBV5-5 and TRBJ2-5; D perhaps matches TRBD2 (7 bases). Germline values: CDR1 SGHKS, CDR2 YYEKEE (reference sequence). This CDR3 comprises 15 residues. Trimming cost V 0 bases and J 5 bases, with 14 bases left between them. The CDR3 DNA is TGTGCCAGCAGCTTGGTTCAGGGGAGGGGGGAGACCCAGTACTTC. Translated: CASSLVQGRGETQYF.

The chain employs TRBV5-1 and TRBJ2-1; D is undetermined. The germline gives CDR1 SGHRS, CDR2 YFSETQ. The CDR3 is 14 amino acids. Deletions cut 0 bases from V and 8 bases from J, with 12 bases between. The CDR3 bases are TGCGCCAGCAGCTTGGATATGCTGGGCGATGAGCAGTTCTTC. Protein sequence: CASSLDMLGDEQFF.

The V and J genes are TRBV5-1 and TRBJ2-7; D might be TRBD1 (5 bases). The V end was cut by 0 bases, the J end by 5 bases, with 18 bases between. This CDR3 region has 16 residues. Germline V lookup: CDR1 SGHRS, CDR2 YFSETQ. Written as DNA, the CDR3 is TGCGCCAGCAGCTTGGCTCCCCAGGGCGTCCGCCACGAGCAGTACTTC. The encoded protein is CASSLAPQGVRHEQYF.

The gene calls are TRBV5-6 and TRBJ2-2; D might be TRBD2 (5 bases). Germline CDR1 is SGHDT and CDR2 is YYEEEE. The CDR3 is made up of 14 amino acids. Deletions cut 2 bases from V and 6 bases from J, with 11 bases between. Here the CDR3 DNA reads TGTGCCAGCAGCTTTGGGAGAGCGTCCGGGGAGCTGTTTTTT. Translated, it gives CASSFGRASGELFF.

The chain recombines TRBV7-2 with TRBJ2-1; weak D call: TRBD2 (5 bases). Between the trimmed V and J ends, which lost 6 bases and 7 bases, there was a span of 19 bases. This CDR3 spans 15 amino acids. Germline V lookup: CDR1 SGHTA, CDR2 FQGNSA. Here the CDR3 reads CASRLTQAGVNEQFF. As DNA, the CDR3 is TGTGCCAGCAGACTGACCCAGGCGGGCGTGAATGAGCAGTTCTTC. Full variable domain (outside the CDR3, taken from reference TRBV7-2 and TRBJ2-1): GAGVSQSPSNKVTEKGKDVELRCDPISGHTALYWYRQSLGQGLEFLIYFQGNSAPDKSGLPSDRFSAERTGGSVSTLTIQRTQQEDSAVYLCASRLTQAGVNEQFFGPGTRLTVL.

The chain has TRBV6-5 and TRBJ1-2; 7 positions match TRBD1. Germline V lookup: CDR1 MNHEY, CDR2 SVGAGI. The CDR3 is 14 residues long. After removal of 3 bases from V and 11 bases from J, the junction contained 12 bases not matched to a gene. CDR3 in DNA: TGTGCCAGCAGTTATGAGGTCTCGACAGGGAGGTACACCTTC. It yields the protein CASSYEVSTGRYTF.

This sequence joins TRBV5-5 and TRBJ1-2, with 8 bases fitting TRBD1. Germline V gene sequence: CDR1 SGHKS, CDR2 YYEKEE (reference sequence). V lost 1 base, J lost 4 bases, and 9 bases stayed unmatched. CDR3 length equals 16 residues. The DNA for the CDR3 is TGTGCCAGCAGCTTGTCGGGGACAGGAACTATCTATGGCTACACCTTC. It specifies CASSLSGTGTIYGYTF.

The V call is TRBV7-9, the J call TRBJ2-3, with D maybe TRBD2 (6 bases). Trimming took off 1 base at V and 0 bases at J, with 17 bases between the two ends. The V gene's germline CDR1 is SEHNR and CDR2 FQNEAQ (reference sequence). CDR3 size: 18 residues. CDR3 nucleotides: TGTGCCAGCAGCTTAGAGCTAGCGCGCCAATCTAGCACAGATACGCAGTATTTT. Protein product: CASSLELARQSSTDTQYF.

This clone was picked up a small number of times. The rearrangement uses TRBV5-1 and TRBJ2-1, with D maybe TRBD2 (5 bases). The CDR3 consists of 16 residues. Per germline, CDR1 SGHRS and CDR2 YFSETQ. V was clipped by 0 bases and J by 4 bases, with 14 bases between them. DNA for the CDR3: TGCGCCAGCAGCTTGGGAGCGGCAGCCCTTTACAATGAGCAGTTCTTC. Translating it yields CASSLGAAALYNEQFF.

V gene TRBV6-1 combines with J gene TRBJ1-2; TRBD1 aligns across 8 bases. The CDR3 extends over 13 amino acids. Looked up from germline, CDR1 is MNHNS and CDR2 is SASEGT. V was clipped by 4 bases and J by 6 bases; unmatched bases: 4. The CDR3 loop reads CASSVQGADGYTF. CDR3 nucleotide sequence: TGTGCCAGCAGTGTGCAGGGGGCGGATGGCTACACCTTC.

This clone turned up a few times. The genes are TRBV9 and TRBJ1-2; 7 nucleotides line up with TRBD1. Unmatched junction bases numbered 7, after V lost 4 bases and J lost 4 bases. The CDR3 contains 14 residues. In germline, CDR1 is SGDLS, CDR2 YYNGEE. The CDR3 reads CASSPGRGTYGYTF. The CDR3 DNA follows: TGTGCCAGCAGCCCCGGCAGGGGGACCTATGGCTACACCTTC.

CDR3 sequence: CASSQDPSGRPLLYNEQFF. CDR3 DNA: TGTGCCAGCAGCCAAGATCCTAGCGGGAGGCCCCTCCTTTACAATGAGCAGTTCTTC. The chain recombines TRBV4-2 with TRBJ2-1; 11 bases match TRBD2. CDR3 size: 19 residues. CDR1 LGHNA and CDR2 YNFKEQ come from the germline V gene. Unmatched junction bases numbered 11, after V lost 0 bases and J lost 4 bases.

The chain joins TRBV27 to TRBJ2-5; the D is unclear. Matching the DNA end better, TRBJ2-7 makes the J call doubtful. The CDR3 has 15 amino acids. CDR1 is MNHEY and CDR2 is SMNVEV in the germline V gene (reference sequence). The DNA for the CDR3 is TGTGCCAGCAGTTTAGCTGACACCGCGACCTACGAGCAGTACTTC. Protein sequence: CASSLADTATYEQYF.

This chain uses TRBV27 with TRBJ2-7, with 8 nucleotides matching TRBD1. The trim removed 5 bases at V and 0 bases at J, leaving 9 bases unmatched. CDR1 is MNHEY and CDR2 is SMNVEV in the germline V gene (reference sequence). The CDR3 extends over 16 amino acids. The CDR3: CASSLRDRSYSYEQYF. CDR3 bases: TGTGCCAGCAGTCTCCGGGACAGGTCTTACTCCTACGAGCAGTACTTC.

V usage is TRBV28 and J usage is TRBJ1-1; D is unresolved. This CDR3 is built from 11 residues. Per germline, CDR1 MDHEN and CDR2 SYDVKM. The V and J ends lost 4 bases and 7 bases respectively, with 7 bases between them. CDR3 sequence reads: CASSSGNEAFF. DNA of the CDR3: TGTGCCAGCAGTTCCGGGAATGAAGCTTTCTTT.

J is TRBJ2-3 and V is TRBV5-1, with D uncertain. The germline V gene has CDR1 SGHRS and CDR2 YFSETQ. The CDR3 runs to 13 residues. The ends were cut back, 4 bases at V and 5 bases at J, with 11 bases in the middle. CDR3 amino acids: CASSPRSGDTQYF. The CDR3 DNA sequence: TGCGCCAGCAGCCCAAGGTCGGGAGATACGCAGTATTTT.

This rearrangement joins TRBV2 to TRBJ1-5, with a tentative D call TRBD1 (6 bases). Germline V lookup: CDR1 SNHLY, CDR2 FYNNEI. The germline V and J ends were trimmed by 6 bases and 5 bases, with 11 bases remaining between them. This CDR3 is built from 13 residues. The CDR3 DNA reads TGTGCCAGCAGGGCAGGGGCGGATCAGCCCCAGCATTTT. The encoded protein is CASRAGADQPQHF.

This chain links TRBV9 with TRBJ2-2; 7 bases are shared with TRBD2. Germline V lookup: CDR1 SGDLS, CDR2 YYNGEE. V was clipped by 0 bases and J by 0 bases; unmatched bases: 5. This CDR3 is built from 17 residues. The CDR3 sequence: CASSVEGGRSNTGELFF. As DNA, the CDR3 is TGTGCCAGCAGCGTAGAGGGCGGGAGATCGAACACCGGGGAGCTGTTTTTT.

The rearrangement links TRBV28 to TRBJ1-5; D might be TRBD1 (5 bases). V lost 3 bases and J 4 bases, leaving 13 bases between the germline ends. Germline V gene data show CDR1 as MDHEN and CDR2 as SYDVKM. This CDR3 region has 15 residues. Written as DNA, the CDR3 is TGTGCCAGCAGTTTCGGGGGTCAGCCAAATCAGCCCCAGCATTTT. Translation: CASSFGGQPNQPQHF.

The V call is TRBV11-1, the J call TRBJ2-2, with D unresolved. In germline, CDR1 is SGHAT, CDR2 FQDESV (reference sequence). V was trimmed by 1 base and J by 4 bases, leaving 10 bases between them. The CDR3 runs to 15 residues. CDR3 nucleotide sequence: TGTGCCAGCAGCTTAGTAGTAGATTCCACCGGGGAGCTGTTTTTT. This encodes CASSLVVDSTGELFF.

The chain combines TRBV15 with TRBJ2-1, with TRBD1 identical over 7 bases. The CDR3 spans 15 residues. The germline CDR1 and CDR2 sequences are LNHNV and YYDKDF (reference sequence). The V gene end was trimmed by 0 bases and the J gene end by 4 bases; junction bases not matched to a gene: 3. The CDR3: CATSRDGQEYNEQFF. CDR3 sequence (DNA): TGTGCCACCAGCAGAGACGGACAGGAGTACAATGAGCAGTTCTTC.

The chain recombines TRBV19 with TRBJ2-1, with TRBD2 as a possible D gene (5 bases). The CDR3 loop spans 17 amino acids. Per the germline V gene, CDR1 is LNHDA and CDR2 is SQIVND (reference sequence). V lost 0 bases and J 2 bases, leaving 14 bases between the germline ends. In DNA form, the CDR3 reads TGTGCCAGTAGTATAGATCTCGAGGGTTCGGCCTACAATGAGCAGTTCTTC. Its translation is CASSIDLEGSAYNEQFF.

The rearrangement joins TRBV5-4 to TRBJ1-1; D uncertain. V gave up 2 bases and J gave up 6 bases, with 5 bases separating them. CDR1 and CDR2 (germline): SGHNT, YYREEE (reference sequence). This CDR3 region has 11 residues. The DNA for the CDR3 is TGTGCCAGCAGCTTCGGGTCTGAAGCTTTCTTT. It encodes CASSFGSEAFF. Drawing the rest from reference TRBV5-4 and TRBJ1-1, the complete variable domain is ETGVTQSPTHLIKTRGQQVTLRCSSQSGHNTVSWYQQALGQGPQFIFQYYREEENGRGNFPPRFSGLQFPNYSSELNVNALELDDSALYLCASSFGSEAFFGQGTRLTVV.

The V gene is TRBV5-1, the J gene TRBJ2-6, with unresolved D. This CDR3 region has 14 residues. Germline V gene data show CDR1 as SGHRS and CDR2 as YFSETQ. Trimming left V 4 bases short and J 1 base short, with 6 bases between. CDR3 loop: CASSTVSGANVLTF. The CDR3 DNA follows: TGCGCCAGCAGCACGGTGTCTGGGGCCAACGTCCTGACTTTC.

The rearrangement joins TRBV5-1 to TRBJ2-1; D gene ambiguous. The V end lost 0 bases, the J end lost 3 bases, and 10 bases lay between the germline ends. CDR1 and CDR2 (germline): SGHRS, YFSETQ. The CDR3 is 15 amino acids. The CDR3 region has the DNA TGCGCCAGCAGCTTGGCATCCCGGAGCTACAATGAGCAGTTCTTC. This sequence encodes CASSLASRSYNEQFF.

The chain couples TRBV6-5 to TRBJ1-4; 10 bases are shared with TRBD1. The germline V gene has CDR1 MNHEY and CDR2 SVGAGI. Trimming took 6 bases from V and 4 from J; bases not matched to a gene: 5. CDR3 length equals 15 residues. CDR3 in amino acids: CASRGQGDINEKLFF. Here the CDR3 DNA reads TGTGCCAGCAGAGGACAGGGGGATATTAATGAAAAACTGTTTTTT.

V gene TRBV11-3 combines with J gene TRBJ1-1; TRBD1 aligns across 11 bases. The length of the CDR3 is 15 residues. Germline V gene lookup returns CDR1 SGHNT and CDR2 YENEEA. V shed 4 bases, J shed 5 bases, and the junction held 6 bases outside the gene matches. Here the CDR3 reads CASSSGQGANTEAFF. The DNA for the CDR3 is TGTGCCAGCAGCTCCGGACAGGGGGCTAATACTGAAGCTTTCTTT.

The chain employs TRBV6-5 and TRBJ2-7; TRBD1 matches at 7 bases. CDR1 is MNHEY and CDR2 is SVGAGI in the germline V gene. The J segment lost 3 bases and the V segment lost 8 bases, leaving 7 bases of the junction unmatched. The CDR3 has 13 residues. CDR3 loop: CASGQQGIYEQYF. CDR3 DNA sequence: TGTGCCAGCGGGCAACAGGGGATCTACGAGCAGTACTTC.

V gene TRBV7-6 combines with J gene TRBJ1-4; 11 nucleotides match TRBD1. V lost 4 bases, J lost 6 bases, and 1 base stayed unmatched. CDR1 and CDR2 from the germline V gene are SGHVS and FNYEAQ. This CDR3 spans 14 amino acids. The CDR3 spells CASSWGQGDEKLFF. In DNA form, the CDR3 reads TGTGCCAGCAGCTGGGGACAGGGGGATGAAAAACTGTTTTTT.

CDR3 DNA: TGTGCCAGCAAAGCGGGAACAGTCGGGGCAGATACGCAGTATTTT. Amino acid sequence: CASKAGTVGADTQYF. The rearrangement uses TRBV7-2 and TRBJ2-3; 7 bases line up with TRBD2. Trimming took 7 bases from V and 4 from J; bases not matched to a gene: 11. CDR3 length: 15 residues. The germline V gene encodes CDR1 SGHTA and CDR2 FQGNSA.

V gene TRBV2 combines with J gene TRBJ2-3; 10 nucleotides line up with TRBD2. The ends lost 7 bases at V and 6 bases at J; junction bases unmatched: 10. Germline loops: CDR1 SNHLY, CDR2 FYNNEI. The CDR3 totals 15 residues. CDR3 nucleotides: TGTGCCAGCAAACGGGGGACTAGCGCTTCGGATACGCAGTATTTT. Its translation: CASKRGTSASDTQYF.